This record looks at one T cell receptor (beta chain) sequence and its context. Antigen unknown. This entry is derived from a study of T cell responses to AZD1222 COVID-19 vaccine. Findings and limits, study-wide: White British ancestry dominated among donors, who included more females, and clonal diversity was possibly underestimated.

Germline V gene lookup returns CDR1 MNHEY and CDR2 SMNVEV (reference sequence). Losses at the gene ends were 2 bases for V and 7 bases for J; bases not matched to a gene: 9. The CDR3 is made up of 15 amino acids. The protocol was immunoSEQ multiplex PCR, while the TCRdb copy is restricted to in-frame clones and leaves out a portion. The sample holds more than 70,000 clones, 70% to 90% seen once. V gene TRBV27 combines with J gene TRBJ2-5; 8 positions match TRBD2. This clonotype originated in an adult who received the AZD1222 COVID-19 vaccine. The sequenced sample was peripheral blood, obtained 28 days after the second AZD1222 dose. The CDR3 region is CASSLEGLGRPTQYF. CDR3 coding DNA: TGTGCCAGCAGTTTAGAGGGACTAGGGCGGCCGACCCAGTACTTC.